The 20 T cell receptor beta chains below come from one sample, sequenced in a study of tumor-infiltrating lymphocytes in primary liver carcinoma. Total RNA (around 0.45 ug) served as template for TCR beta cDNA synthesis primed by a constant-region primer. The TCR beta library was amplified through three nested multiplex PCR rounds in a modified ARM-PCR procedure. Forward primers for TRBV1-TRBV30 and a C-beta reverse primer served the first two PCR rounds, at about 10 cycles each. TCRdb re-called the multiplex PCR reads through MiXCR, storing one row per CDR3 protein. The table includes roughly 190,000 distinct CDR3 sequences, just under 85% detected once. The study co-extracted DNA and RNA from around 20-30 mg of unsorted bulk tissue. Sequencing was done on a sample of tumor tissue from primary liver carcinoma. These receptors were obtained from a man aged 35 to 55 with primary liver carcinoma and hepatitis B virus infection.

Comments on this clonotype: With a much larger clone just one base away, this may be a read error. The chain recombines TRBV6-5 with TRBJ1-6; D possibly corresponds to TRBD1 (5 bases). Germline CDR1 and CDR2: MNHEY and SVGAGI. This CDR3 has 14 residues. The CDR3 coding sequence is TGTTCCAGCAGTTACGGCCAGGGCCCCTCACCCTTCCACTTT. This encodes CSSSYGQGPSPFHF.

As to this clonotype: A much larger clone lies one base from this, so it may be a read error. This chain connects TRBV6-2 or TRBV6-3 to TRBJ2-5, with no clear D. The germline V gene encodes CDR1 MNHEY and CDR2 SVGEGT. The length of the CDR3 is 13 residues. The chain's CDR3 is CASNYPQQETQYF. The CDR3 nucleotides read TGTGCCAGCAATTACCCACAGCAAGAGACCCAGTACTTC.

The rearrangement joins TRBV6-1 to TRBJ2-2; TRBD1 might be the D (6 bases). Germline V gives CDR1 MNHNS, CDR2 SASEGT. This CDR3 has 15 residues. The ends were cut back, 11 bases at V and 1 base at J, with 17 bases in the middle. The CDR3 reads CAAGWDIKNTGELFF. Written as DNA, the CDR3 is TGTGCCGCAGGGTGGGACATTAAGAACACCGGGGAGCTGTTTTTT.

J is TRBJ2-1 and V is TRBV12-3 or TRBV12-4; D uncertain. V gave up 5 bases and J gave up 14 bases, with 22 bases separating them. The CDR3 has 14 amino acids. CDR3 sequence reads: CASSPLGRRNEEFF. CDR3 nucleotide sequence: TGTGCCAGCAGTCCCCTTGGGCGGCGGAATGAAGAGTTCTTC.

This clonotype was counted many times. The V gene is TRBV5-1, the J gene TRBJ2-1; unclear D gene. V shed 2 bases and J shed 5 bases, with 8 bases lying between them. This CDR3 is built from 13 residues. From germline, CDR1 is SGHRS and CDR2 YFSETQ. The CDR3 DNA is TGCGCCAGCAGCTTAGGTGGGGACAATGAGCAGTTCTTC. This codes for CASSLGGDNEQFF.

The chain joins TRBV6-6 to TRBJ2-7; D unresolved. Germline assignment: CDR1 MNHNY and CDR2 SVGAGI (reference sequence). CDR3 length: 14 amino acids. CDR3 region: CVTSYSGRFGEQYF. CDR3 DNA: TGTGTCACCAGTTACTCTGGCAGGTTCGGCGAGCAGTACTTC.

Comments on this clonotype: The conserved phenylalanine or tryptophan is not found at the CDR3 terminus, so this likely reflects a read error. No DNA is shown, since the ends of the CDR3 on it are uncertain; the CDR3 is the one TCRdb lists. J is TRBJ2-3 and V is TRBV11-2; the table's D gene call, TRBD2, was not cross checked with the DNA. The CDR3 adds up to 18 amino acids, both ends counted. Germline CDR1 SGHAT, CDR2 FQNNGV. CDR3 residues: CVSSLNLLAGGDADTQYC.

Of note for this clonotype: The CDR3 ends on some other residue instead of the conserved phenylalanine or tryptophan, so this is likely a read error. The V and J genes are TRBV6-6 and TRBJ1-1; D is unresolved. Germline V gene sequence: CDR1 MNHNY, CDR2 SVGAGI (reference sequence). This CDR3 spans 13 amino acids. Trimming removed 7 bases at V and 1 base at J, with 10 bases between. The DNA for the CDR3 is TGTGCCAGCATCCCCTCTTCGAACACTGAAGCTTTCTTA. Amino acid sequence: CASIPSSNTEAFL.

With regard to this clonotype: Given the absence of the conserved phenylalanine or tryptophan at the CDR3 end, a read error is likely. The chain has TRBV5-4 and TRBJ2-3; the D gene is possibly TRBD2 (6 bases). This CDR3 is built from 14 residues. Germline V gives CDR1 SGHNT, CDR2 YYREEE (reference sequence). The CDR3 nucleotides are TGTGCCAGTAGGGCGGACTATAGCACAGTTACGCAGTATTTA. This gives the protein CASRADYSTVTQYL.

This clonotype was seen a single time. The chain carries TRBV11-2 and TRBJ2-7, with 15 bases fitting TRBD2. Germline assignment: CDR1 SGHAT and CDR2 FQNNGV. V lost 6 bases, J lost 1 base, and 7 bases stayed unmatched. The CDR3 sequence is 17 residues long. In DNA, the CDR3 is TGTGCCAGCAGAGAAGGACTAGCGGGAGGGTTGTCCTACGAGCAGTACTTC. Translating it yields CASREGLAGGLSYEQYF.

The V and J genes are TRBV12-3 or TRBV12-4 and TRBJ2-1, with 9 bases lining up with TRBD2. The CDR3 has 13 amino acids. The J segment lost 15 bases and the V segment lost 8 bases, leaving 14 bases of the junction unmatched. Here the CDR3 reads CASARLADPRGFF. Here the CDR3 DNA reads TGTGCCAGCGCCAGACTAGCGGACCCCAGAGGGTTCTTC.

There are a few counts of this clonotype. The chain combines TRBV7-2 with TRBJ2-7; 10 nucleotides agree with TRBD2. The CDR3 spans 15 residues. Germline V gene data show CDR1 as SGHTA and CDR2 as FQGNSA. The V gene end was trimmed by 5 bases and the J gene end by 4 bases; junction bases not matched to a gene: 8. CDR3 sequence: CASSLASGSGYEQYF. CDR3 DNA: TGTGCCAGCAGCCTCGCTAGCGGGAGTGGTTACGAGCAGTACTTC.

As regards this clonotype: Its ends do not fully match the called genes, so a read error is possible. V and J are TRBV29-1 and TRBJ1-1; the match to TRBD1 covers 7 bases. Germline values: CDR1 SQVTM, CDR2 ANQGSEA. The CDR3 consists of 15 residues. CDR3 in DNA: TGCACCGTTGAATATAGCGGGACAGAGAACACTGAAGCTTTCTTT. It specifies CTVEYSGTENTEAFF.

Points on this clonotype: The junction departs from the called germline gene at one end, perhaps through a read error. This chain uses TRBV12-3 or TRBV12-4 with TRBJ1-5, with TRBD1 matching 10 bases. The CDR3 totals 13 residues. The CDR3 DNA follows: TGTGCCAGCAGTCGGGACAGGGGACAGCCCCCGCATTTT. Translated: CASSRDRGQPPHF.

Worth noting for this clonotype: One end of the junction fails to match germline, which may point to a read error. CDR3 nucleotide sequence: TGCGCCAGCAGCGTGGGGACGGGGCGAGAGGAAAAGCTGTTTTTT. It specifies CASSVGTGREEKLFF. This rearrangement joins TRBV5-1 to TRBJ1-4, with TRBD1 as a possible D gene (5 bases). In germline, CDR1 is SGHRS, CDR2 YFSETQ. This CDR3 has 15 residues.

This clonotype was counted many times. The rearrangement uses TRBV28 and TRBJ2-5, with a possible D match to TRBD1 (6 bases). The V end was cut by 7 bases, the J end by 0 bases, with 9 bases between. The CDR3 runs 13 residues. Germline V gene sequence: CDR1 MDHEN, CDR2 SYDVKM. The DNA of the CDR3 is TGTGCCAGCAACAGGGCGAACCAAGAGACCCAGTACTTC. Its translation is CASNRANQETQYF.

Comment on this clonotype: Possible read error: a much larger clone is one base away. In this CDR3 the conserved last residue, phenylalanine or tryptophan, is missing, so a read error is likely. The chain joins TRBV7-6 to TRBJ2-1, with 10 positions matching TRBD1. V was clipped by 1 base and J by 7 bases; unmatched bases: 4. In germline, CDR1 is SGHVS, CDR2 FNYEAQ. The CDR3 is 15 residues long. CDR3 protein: CASSLGTGGLNEQFL. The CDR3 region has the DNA TGTGCCAGCAGCTTAGGGACAGGGGGTTTAAATGAGCAGTTCTTG.

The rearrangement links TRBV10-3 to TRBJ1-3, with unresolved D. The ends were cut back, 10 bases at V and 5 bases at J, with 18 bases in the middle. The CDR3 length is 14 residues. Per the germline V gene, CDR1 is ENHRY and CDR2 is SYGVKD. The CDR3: CATKEQDSRNTIYF. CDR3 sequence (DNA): TGTGCCACAAAAGAGCAGGACTCCCGAAACACCATATATTTT.

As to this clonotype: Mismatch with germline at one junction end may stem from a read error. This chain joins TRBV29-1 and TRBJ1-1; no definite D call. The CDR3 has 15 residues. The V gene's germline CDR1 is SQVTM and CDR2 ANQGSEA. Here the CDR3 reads CSVEVWVASNTETFF. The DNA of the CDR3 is TGCAGCGTTGAAGTTTGGGTGGCTAGTAACACTGAAACTTTCTTT.

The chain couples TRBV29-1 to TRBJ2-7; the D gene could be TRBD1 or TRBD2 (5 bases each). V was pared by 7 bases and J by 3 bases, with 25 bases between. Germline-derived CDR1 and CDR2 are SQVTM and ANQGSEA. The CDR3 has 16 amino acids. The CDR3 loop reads CSGMTSGTDTHYEQYF. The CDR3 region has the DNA TGCAGCGGCATGACATCTGGGACCGACACTCACTACGAGCAGTACTTC.